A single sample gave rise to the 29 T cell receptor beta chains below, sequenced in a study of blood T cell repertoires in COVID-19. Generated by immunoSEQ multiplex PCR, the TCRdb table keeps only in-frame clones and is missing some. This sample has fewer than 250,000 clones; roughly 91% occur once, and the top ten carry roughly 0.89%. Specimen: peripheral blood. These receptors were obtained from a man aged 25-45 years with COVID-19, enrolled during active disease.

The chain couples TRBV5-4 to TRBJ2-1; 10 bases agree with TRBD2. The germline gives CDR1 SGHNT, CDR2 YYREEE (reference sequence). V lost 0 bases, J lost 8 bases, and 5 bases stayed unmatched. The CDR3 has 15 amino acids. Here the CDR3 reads CASSLASGGADEQFF. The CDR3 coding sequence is TGTGCCAGCAGCTTGGCCAGCGGGGGGGCCGATGAGCAGTTCTTC.

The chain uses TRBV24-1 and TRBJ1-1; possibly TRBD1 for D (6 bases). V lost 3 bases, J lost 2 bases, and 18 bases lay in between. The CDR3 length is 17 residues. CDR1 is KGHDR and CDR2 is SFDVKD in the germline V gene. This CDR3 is CATSDPLGWTDNTEAFF. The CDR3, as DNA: TGTGCCACCAGTGATCCCCTTGGCTGGACAGATAACACTGAAGCTTTCTTT.

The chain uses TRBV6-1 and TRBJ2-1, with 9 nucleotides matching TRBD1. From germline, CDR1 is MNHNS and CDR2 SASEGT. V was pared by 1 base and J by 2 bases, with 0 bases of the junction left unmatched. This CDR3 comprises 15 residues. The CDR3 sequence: CASSEGQGAYNEQFF. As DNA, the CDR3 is TGTGCCAGCAGTGAAGGACAGGGGGCCTACAATGAGCAGTTCTTC.

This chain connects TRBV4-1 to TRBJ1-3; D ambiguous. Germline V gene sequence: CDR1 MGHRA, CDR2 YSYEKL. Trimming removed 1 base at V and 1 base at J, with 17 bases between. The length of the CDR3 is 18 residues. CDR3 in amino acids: CASSQVGRIRSSGNTIYF. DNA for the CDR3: TGCGCCAGCAGCCAAGTTGGGCGTATTCGGTCATCTGGAAACACCATATATTTT.

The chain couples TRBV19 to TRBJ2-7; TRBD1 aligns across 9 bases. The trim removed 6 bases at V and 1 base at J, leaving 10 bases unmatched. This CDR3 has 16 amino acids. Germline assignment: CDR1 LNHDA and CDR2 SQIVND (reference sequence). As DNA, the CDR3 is TGTGCCAGTAGGGAAACCGCGGGACAGGGATCCTACGAGCAGTACTTC. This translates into CASRETAGQGSYEQYF.

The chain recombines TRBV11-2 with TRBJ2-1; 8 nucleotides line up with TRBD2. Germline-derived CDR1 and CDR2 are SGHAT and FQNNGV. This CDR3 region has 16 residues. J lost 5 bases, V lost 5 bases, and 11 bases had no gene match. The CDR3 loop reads CASSPETSGMNNEQFF. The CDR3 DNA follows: TGTGCCAGCAGCCCCGAAACTAGCGGAATGAACAATGAGCAGTTCTTC.

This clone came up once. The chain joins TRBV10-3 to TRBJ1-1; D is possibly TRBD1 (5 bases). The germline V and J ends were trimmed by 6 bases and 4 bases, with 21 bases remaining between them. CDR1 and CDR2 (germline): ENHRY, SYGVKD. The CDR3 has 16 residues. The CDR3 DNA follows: TGTGCCATCAGGACAGCACCACATCGACGCACCACTGAAGCTTTCTTT. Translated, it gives CAIRTAPHRRTTEAFF.

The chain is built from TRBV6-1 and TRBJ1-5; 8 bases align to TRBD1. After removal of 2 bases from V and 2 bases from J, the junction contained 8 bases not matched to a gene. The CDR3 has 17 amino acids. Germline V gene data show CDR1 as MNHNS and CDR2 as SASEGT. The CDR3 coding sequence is TGTGCCAGCAGTGAAAGAACAGGGGGACGTGGCAATCAGCCCCAGCATTTT. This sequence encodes CASSERTGGRGNQPQHF.

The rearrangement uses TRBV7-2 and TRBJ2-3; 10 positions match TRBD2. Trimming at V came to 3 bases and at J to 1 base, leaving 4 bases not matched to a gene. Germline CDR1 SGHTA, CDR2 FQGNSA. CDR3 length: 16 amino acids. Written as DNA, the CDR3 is TGTGCCAGCAGCTTTCCTAGCGGGGGCCGCACAGATACGCAGTATTTT. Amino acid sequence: CASSFPSGGRTDTQYF. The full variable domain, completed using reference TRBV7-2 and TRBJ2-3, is GAGVSQSPSNKVTEKGKDVELRCDPISGHTALYWYRQSLGQGLEFLIYFQGNSAPDKSGLPSDRFSAERTGGSVSTLTIQRTQQEDSAVYLCASSFPSGGRTDTQYFGPGTRLTVL.

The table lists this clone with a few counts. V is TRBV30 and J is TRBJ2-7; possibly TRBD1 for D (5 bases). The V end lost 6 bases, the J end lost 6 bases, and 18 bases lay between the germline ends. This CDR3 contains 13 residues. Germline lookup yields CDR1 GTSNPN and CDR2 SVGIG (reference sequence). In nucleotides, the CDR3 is TGTGCCTGCGACAGTTTTGGGAAGGGCGAGCAGTACTTC. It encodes CACDSFGKGEQYF.

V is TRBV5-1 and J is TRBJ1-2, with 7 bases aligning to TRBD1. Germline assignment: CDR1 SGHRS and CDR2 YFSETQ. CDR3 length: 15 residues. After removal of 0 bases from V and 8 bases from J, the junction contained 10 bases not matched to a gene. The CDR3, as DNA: TGCGCCAGCAGCTTGGAGATGGGGACAGCCTGGGGCTACACCTTC. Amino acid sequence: CASSLEMGTAWGYTF.

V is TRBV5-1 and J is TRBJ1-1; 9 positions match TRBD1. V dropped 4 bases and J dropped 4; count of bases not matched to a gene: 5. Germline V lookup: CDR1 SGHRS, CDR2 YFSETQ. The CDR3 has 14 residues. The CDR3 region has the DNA TGCGCCAGCAGCGGGACAGGGTTGAGCACTGAAGCTTTCTTT. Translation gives CASSGTGLSTEAFF.

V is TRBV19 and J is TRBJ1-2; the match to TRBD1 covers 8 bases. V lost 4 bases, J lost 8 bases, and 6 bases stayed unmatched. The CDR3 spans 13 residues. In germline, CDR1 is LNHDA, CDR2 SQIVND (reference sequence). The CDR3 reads CASSKGQAAGYTF. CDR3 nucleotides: TGTGCCAGTAGTAAGGGACAGGCCGCAGGCTACACCTTC.

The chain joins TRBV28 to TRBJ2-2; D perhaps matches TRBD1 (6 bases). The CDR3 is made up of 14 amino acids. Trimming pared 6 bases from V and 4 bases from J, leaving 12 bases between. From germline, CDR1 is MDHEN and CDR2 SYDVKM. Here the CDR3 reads CASSPGQSTGELFF. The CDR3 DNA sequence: TGTGCCAGCAGCCCGGGACAAAGCACCGGGGAGCTGTTTTTT.

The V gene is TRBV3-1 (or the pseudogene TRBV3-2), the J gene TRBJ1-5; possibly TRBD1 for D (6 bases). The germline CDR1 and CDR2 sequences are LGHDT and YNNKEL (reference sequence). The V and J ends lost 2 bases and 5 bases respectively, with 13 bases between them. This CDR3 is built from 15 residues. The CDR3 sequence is CASSQTTGGHQPQHF. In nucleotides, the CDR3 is TGTGCCAGCAGCCAAACAACGGGGGGGCATCAGCCCCAGCATTTT.

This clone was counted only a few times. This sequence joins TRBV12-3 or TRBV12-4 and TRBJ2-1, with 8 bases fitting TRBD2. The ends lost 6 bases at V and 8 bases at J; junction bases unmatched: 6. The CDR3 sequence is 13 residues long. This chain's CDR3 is CASRASGQDEQFF. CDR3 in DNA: TGTGCCAGCAGAGCTAGCGGGCAGGATGAGCAGTTCTTC.

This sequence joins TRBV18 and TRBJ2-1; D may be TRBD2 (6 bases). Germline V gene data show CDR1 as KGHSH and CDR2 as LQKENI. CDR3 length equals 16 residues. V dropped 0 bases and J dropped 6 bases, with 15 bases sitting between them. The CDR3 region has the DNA TGTGCCAGCTCACCACCGGCGGGGCGAAGCACCAATGAGCAGTTCTTC. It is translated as CASSPPAGRSTNEQFF. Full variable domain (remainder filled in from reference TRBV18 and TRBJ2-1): NAGVMQNPRHLVRRRGQEARLRCSPMKGHSHVYWYRQLPEEGLKFMVYLQKENIIDESGMPKERFSAEFPKEGPSILRIQQVVRGDSAAYFCASSPPAGRSTNEQFFGPGTRLTVL.

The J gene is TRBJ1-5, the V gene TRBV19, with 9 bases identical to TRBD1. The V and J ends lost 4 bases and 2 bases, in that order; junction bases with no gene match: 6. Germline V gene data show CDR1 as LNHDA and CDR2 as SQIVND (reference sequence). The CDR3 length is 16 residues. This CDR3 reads CASSTTGGRGNQPQHF. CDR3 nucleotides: TGTGCCAGTAGTACGACAGGGGGTAGAGGCAATCAGCCCCAGCATTTT.

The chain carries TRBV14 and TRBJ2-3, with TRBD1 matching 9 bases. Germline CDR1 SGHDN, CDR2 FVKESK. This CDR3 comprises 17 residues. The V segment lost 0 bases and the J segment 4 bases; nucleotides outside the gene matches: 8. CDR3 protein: CASSQDFGQGISDTQYF. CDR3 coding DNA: TGTGCCAGCAGCCAAGACTTCGGACAGGGGATTTCAGATACGCAGTATTTT.

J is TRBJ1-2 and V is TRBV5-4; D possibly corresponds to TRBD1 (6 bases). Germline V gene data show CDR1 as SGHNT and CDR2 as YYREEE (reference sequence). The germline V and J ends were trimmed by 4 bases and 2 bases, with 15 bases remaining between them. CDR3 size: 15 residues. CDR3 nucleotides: TGTGCCAGCAGCCAAGGCACAGGGCAAAACTATGGCTACACCTTC. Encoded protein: CASSQGTGQNYGYTF.

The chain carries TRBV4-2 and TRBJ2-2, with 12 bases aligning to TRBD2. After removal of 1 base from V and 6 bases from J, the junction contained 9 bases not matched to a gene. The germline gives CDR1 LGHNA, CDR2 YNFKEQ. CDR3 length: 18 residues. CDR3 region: CASSQGASGGAGAGELFF. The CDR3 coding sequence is TGTGCCAGCAGCCAAGGTGCTAGCGGGGGGGCCGGGGCCGGGGAGCTGTTTTTT.

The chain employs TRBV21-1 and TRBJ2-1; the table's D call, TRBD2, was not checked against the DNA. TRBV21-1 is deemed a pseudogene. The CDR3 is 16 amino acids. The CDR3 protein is CASSKEGLCVPHEQFF. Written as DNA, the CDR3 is TGTGCCAGCAGCAAGGAGGGTCTTTGCGTCCCGCATGAGCAGTTCTTC.

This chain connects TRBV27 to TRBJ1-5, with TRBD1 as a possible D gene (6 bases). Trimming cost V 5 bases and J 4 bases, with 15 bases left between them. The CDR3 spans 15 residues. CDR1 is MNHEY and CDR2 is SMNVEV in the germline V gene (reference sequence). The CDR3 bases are TGTGCCAGCAGTCGCGAGGGTAGGGGGAATCAGCCCCAGCATTTT. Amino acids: CASSREGRGNQPQHF.

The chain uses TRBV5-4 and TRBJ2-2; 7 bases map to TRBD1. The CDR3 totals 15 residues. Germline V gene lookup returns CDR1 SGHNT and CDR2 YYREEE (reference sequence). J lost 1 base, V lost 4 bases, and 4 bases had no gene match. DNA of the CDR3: TGTGCCAGCAGCCCGGGACAGATGAACACCGGGGAGCTGTTTTTT. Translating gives CASSPGQMNTGELFF. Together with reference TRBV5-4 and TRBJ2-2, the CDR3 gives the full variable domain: ETGVTQSPTHLIKTRGQQVTLRCSSQSGHNTVSWYQQALGQGPQFIFQYYREEENGRGNFPPRFSGLQFPNYSSELNVNALELDDSALYLCASSPGQMNTGELFFGEGSRLTVL.

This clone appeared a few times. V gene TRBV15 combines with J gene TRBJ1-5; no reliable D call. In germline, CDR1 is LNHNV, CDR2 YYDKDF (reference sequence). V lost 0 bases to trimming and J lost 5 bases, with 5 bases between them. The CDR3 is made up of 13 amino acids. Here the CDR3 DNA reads TGTGCCACCAGCAGAGACACACATCAGCCCCAGCATTTT. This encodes CATSRDTHQPQHF.

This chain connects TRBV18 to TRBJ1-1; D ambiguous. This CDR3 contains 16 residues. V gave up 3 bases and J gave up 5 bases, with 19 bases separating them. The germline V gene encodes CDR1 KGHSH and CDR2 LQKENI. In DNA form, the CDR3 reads TGTGCCAGCTCACCCCCACCCCCCGGGGTCACGACTGAAGCTTTCTTT. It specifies CASSPPPPGVTTEAFF.

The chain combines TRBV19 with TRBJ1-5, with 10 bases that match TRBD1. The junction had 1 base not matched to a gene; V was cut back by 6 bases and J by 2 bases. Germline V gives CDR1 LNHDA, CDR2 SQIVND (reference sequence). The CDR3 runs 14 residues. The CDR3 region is CASRGTGGNQPQHF. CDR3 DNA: TGTGCCAGTAGGGGGACAGGGGGCAATCAGCCCCAGCATTTT.

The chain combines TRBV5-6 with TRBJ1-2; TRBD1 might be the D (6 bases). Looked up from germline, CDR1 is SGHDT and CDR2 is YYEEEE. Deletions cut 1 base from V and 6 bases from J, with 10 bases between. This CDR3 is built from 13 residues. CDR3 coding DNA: TGTGCCAGCAGCTTGTGGACAGTGAATGGCTACACCTTC. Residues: CASSLWTVNGYTF.

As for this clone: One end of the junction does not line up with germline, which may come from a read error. CDR3 in amino acids: CASSQEDSGGPNF. The DNA for the CDR3 is TGTGCCAGCAGCCAAGAGGACAGCGGGGGACCTAACTTC. The rearrangement uses TRBV3-1 (or the pseudogene TRBV3-2) and TRBJ2-5, with 8 positions matching TRBD2. This CDR3 is 13 amino acids long. CDR1 LGHDT and CDR2 YNNKEL come from the germline V gene (reference sequence).